These 9 T cell receptor beta chains were sequenced from one sample in a study of blood T cell repertoires in COVID-19. Data came from immunoSEQ multiplex PCR; TCRdb stores just in-frame clones and leaves some out. This sample has some 400,000 clones, with approximately 77% found just once. The source material was peripheral blood. Receptors originate from a human donor with acute or convalescent COVID-19. The donor label of this sample is uncertain.

The chain has TRBV11-2 and TRBJ2-5; D is possibly TRBD2 (6 bases). V was clipped by 1 base and J by 5 bases, with 11 bases between them. Germline values: CDR1 SGHAT, CDR2 FQNNGV. There are 14 residues in the CDR3. DNA of the CDR3: TGTGCCAGCAGCTTAGGGGGACGGGGGGAGACCCAGTACTTC. Encoded protein: CASSLGGRGETQYF.

This clone was seen once. The J gene is TRBJ1-1, the V gene TRBV5-1; no firm D call. Trimming took 2 bases from V and 0 from J, leaving 11 bases between them. CDR3 size: 15 residues. Germline values: CDR1 SGHRS, CDR2 YFSETQ. CDR3 sequence (DNA): TGCGCCAGCAGCTTCACCGGGATAATGAACACTGAAGCTTTCTTT. Translation gives CASSFTGIMNTEAFF.

The rearrangement uses TRBV7-2 and TRBJ1-2; 8 bases fit TRBD1. The CDR3 loop spans 14 amino acids. With 1 base clipped from V and 7 bases from J, the junction kept 5 bases outside the gene matches. CDR1 is SGHTA and CDR2 is FQGNSA in the germline V gene. The CDR3 here is CASSLVAGGGGYTF. For the CDR3, the DNA is TGTGCCAGCAGCTTAGTGGCAGGGGGCGGTGGCTACACCTTC.

As DNA, the CDR3 is TGTGCCAGCTCCAGGGGAGGGACCAATCTTCAGCCCCAGCATTTT. It translates to CASSRGGTNLQPQHF. The chain links TRBV2 to TRBJ1-5, with a possible D match to TRBD1 (6 bases). The V and J ends lost 8 bases and 6 bases respectively, with 20 bases between them. The CDR3 contains 15 residues. From germline, CDR1 is SNHLY and CDR2 FYNNEI.

V usage is TRBV28 and J usage is TRBJ1-1; D not certain. V shed 5 bases and J shed 4 bases, with 17 bases lying between them. The CDR3 extends over 15 amino acids. CDR1 MDHEN and CDR2 SYDVKM come from the germline V gene. The chain's CDR3 is CASSADVLGFTEAFF. The CDR3 DNA reads as TGTGCCAGCAGTGCCGACGTGCTAGGCTTCACTGAAGCTTTCTTT. Supplemented by reference TRBV28 and TRBJ1-1, the full variable domain reads DVKVTQSSRYLVKRTGEKVFLECVQDMDHENMFWYRQDPGLGLRLIYFSYDVKMKEKGDIPEGYSVSREKKERFSLILESASTNQTSMYLCASSADVLGFTEAFFGQGTRLTVV.

The chain is built from TRBV6-5 and TRBJ2-7; no clear D gene. The length of the CDR3 is 12 residues. Germline CDR1 reads MNHEY; CDR2 reads SVGAGI. Trimming cost V 5 bases and J 4 bases, with 9 bases left between them. In DNA, the CDR3 is TGTGCCAGCAGTCAGACTGGATACGAGCAGTACTTC. It translates to CASSQTGYEQYF.

J is TRBJ2-5 and V is TRBV10-2, with 13 bases matching TRBD2. This CDR3 is built from 17 residues. The germline gives CDR1 WSHSY, CDR2 SAAADI. Germline trimming cut 3 bases from V and 5 bases from J; bases unmatched to any gene: 9. CDR3 residues: CASSDPGLAGVVETQYF. Written as DNA, the CDR3 is TGCGCCAGCAGTGACCCCGGACTAGCGGGAGTTGTGGAGACCCAGTACTTC.

The chain uses TRBV5-4 and TRBJ2-5, with D maybe TRBD2 (6 bases). This CDR3 has 14 amino acids. CDR1 SGHNT and CDR2 YYREEE come from the germline V gene (reference sequence). Trimming removed 2 bases from V and 4 bases from J, with 12 bases in between. Written as DNA, the CDR3 is TGTGCCAGCAGCTTAGAACGGGGGAGAGAGACCCAGTACTTC. Translating it yields CASSLERGRETQYF.

The chain links TRBV11-3 to TRBJ2-7, with D tentatively TRBD2 (5 bases). Germline CDR1 and CDR2: SGHNT and YENEEA. The CDR3 spans 13 residues. Deletions cut 0 bases from V and 4 bases from J, with 7 bases between. The CDR3 bases are TGTGCCAGCAGCTTAGATACGGGATACGAGCAGTACTTC. Protein product: CASSLDTGYEQYF.